This is a list of T cell receptor beta chains from one sample in a study of T cell responses to AZD1222 COVID-19 vaccine. Libraries were prepared by immunoSEQ multiplex PCR; TCRdb keeps only in-frame clonotypes and omits some of them. The sample has approximately 150,000 clones; 90% to 95% are singletons. Sequenced material: peripheral blood, taken on day 0 of MenACWY control vaccination. All receptors derive from an adult in good health. Both conserved end residues are part of each CDR3. The order of the fields is V gene, clone size, D gene, J gene, CDR3 protein, CDR3 DNA. A D gene is named only where the DNA matches it firmly. Only some rows state a clone size, as once, few, many or a class for expanded clones.

v_call: TRBV19
clone_size: .
d_call: .
j_call: TRBJ1-1
cdr3_aa: CASSPMDFTWESFF
cdr3_nt: TGTGCCAGTAGTCCTATGGACTTTACGTGGGAGTCTTTCTTT

v_call: TRBV7-2
clone_size: .
d_call: TRBD1
j_call: TRBJ1-1
cdr3_aa: CASSSRDSFTEAFF
cdr3_nt: TGTGCCAGCAGCTCCCGGGACAGTTTCACTGAAGCTTTCTTT

v_call: TRBV30
clone_size: .
d_call: TRBD1
j_call: TRBJ2-7
cdr3_aa: CAWSVGQGNYEQYF
cdr3_nt: TGTGCCTGGAGTGTTGGACAGGGGAACTACGAGCAGTACTTC

v_call: TRBV12-3/TRBV12-4
clone_size: .
d_call: TRBD1
j_call: TRBJ1-2
cdr3_aa: CASSLYRGGYTF
cdr3_nt: TGTGCCAGCAGCCTCTACAGGGGTGGCTACACCTTC

v_call: TRBV6-2/TRBV6-3
clone_size: few
d_call: TRBD1
j_call: TRBJ1-6
cdr3_aa: CASSYPGQGANSPLHF
cdr3_nt: TGTGCCAGCAGTTACCCTGGACAGGGGGCTAATTCACCCCTCCACTTT

v_call: TRBV20-1
clone_size: .
d_call: .
j_call: TRBJ2-1
cdr3_aa: CSARVGNEQFF
cdr3_nt: TGCAGTGCCCGGGTTGGGAATGAGCAGTTCTTC

v_call: TRBV6-2/TRBV6-3
clone_size: .
d_call: .
j_call: TRBJ1-1
cdr3_aa: CASSLDGGTEAFF
cdr3_nt: TGTGCCAGCAGCCTGGATGGGGGCACTGAAGCTTTCTTT

v_call: TRBV5-1
clone_size: .
d_call: .
j_call: TRBJ1-3
cdr3_aa: CASSLAPRGGGNTIYF
cdr3_nt: TGCGCCAGCAGCTTGGCACCCAGGGGCGGTGGAAACACCATATATTTT

v_call: TRBV4-1
clone_size: .
d_call: .
j_call: TRBJ1-3
cdr3_aa: CASSQPSAGWGNTIYF
cdr3_nt: TGCGCCAGCAGCCAACCCTCCGCGGGGTGGGGAAACACCATATATTTT

v_call: TRBV5-4
clone_size: .
d_call: .
j_call: TRBJ1-5
cdr3_aa: CASSLAGKEQPQHF
cdr3_nt: TGTGCCAGCAGCTTGGCAGGGAAAGAACAGCCCCAGCATTTT

v_call: TRBV19
clone_size: few
d_call: .
j_call: TRBJ1-5
cdr3_aa: CASSAGIRQPQHF
cdr3_nt: TGTGCCAGTAGTGCAGGGATAAGGCAGCCCCAGCATTTT

v_call: TRBV5-1
clone_size: .
d_call: .
j_call: TRBJ1-2
cdr3_aa: CASSLRAGGVGYTF
cdr3_nt: TGCGCCAGCAGCTTGCGGGCAGGAGGTGTCGGCTACACCTTC

v_call: TRBV29-1
clone_size: .
d_call: .
j_call: TRBJ2-5
cdr3_aa: CSLGGSVETQYF
cdr3_nt: TGCAGCTTAGGGGGGTCGGTGGAGACCCAGTACTTC

v_call: TRBV30
clone_size: .
d_call: TRBD1
j_call: TRBJ1-1
cdr3_aa: CAWSKIGQGDTEAFF
cdr3_nt: TGTGCCTGGAGTAAAATCGGACAGGGGGACACTGAAGCTTTCTTT

v_call: TRBV18
clone_size: .
d_call: TRBD1
j_call: TRBJ1-2
cdr3_aa: CASSAGQRDYGYTF
cdr3_nt: TGTGCCAGCTCAGCGGGACAGAGAGATTATGGCTACACCTTC

v_call: TRBV5-4
clone_size: .
d_call: .
j_call: TRBJ2-5
cdr3_aa: CASSLVHQETQYF
cdr3_nt: TGTGCCAGCAGCTTGGTCCACCAAGAGACCCAGTACTTC

v_call: TRBV11-1
clone_size: .
d_call: TRBD1
j_call: TRBJ2-7
cdr3_aa: CASSPQDRGTYEQYF
cdr3_nt: TGTGCCAGCAGCCCCCAGGACAGGGGAACCTACGAGCAGTACTTC

v_call: TRBV5-4
clone_size: once
d_call: TRBD1
j_call: TRBJ2-7
cdr3_aa: CASSVGQSEQYF
cdr3_nt: TGTGCCAGCAGCGTGGGACAGTCCGAGCAGTACTTC

v_call: TRBV3-1/TRBV3-2
clone_size: once
d_call: TRBD2
j_call: TRBJ2-7
cdr3_aa: CASSQSILAGGEQYF
cdr3_nt: TGTGCCAGCAGCCAAAGTATACTAGCGGGGGGAGAGCAGTACTTC

v_call: TRBV11-2
clone_size: .
d_call: .
j_call: TRBJ1-6
cdr3_aa: CASSLDRTLNSPLHF
cdr3_nt: TGTGCCAGCAGCTTAGACCGAACTCTTAATTCACCCCTCCACTTT

v_call: TRBV4-3
clone_size: .
d_call: .
j_call: TRBJ1-2
cdr3_aa: CASSQDRVRSNGYTF
cdr3_nt: TGCGCCAGCAGCCAAGACAGGGTGAGAAGCAATGGCTACACCTTC

v_call: TRBV28
clone_size: few
d_call: .
j_call: TRBJ1-6
cdr3_aa: CASSRRRYNSPLHF
cdr3_nt: TGTGCCAGCAGTAGACGACGGTATAATTCACCCCTCCACTTT

v_call: TRBV6-5
clone_size: many
d_call: TRBD1
j_call: TRBJ2-3
cdr3_aa: CASSYSTGGADTQYF
cdr3_nt: TGTGCCAGCAGTTACTCGACAGGGGGCGCAGATACGCAGTATTTT

v_call: TRBV30
clone_size: .
d_call: .
j_call: TRBJ1-5
cdr3_aa: CAWSVMAGQNQPQHF
cdr3_nt: TGTGCCTGGAGTGTAATGGCAGGACAAAATCAGCCCCAGCATTTT

v_call: TRBV7-6
clone_size: .
d_call: .
j_call: TRBJ2-1
cdr3_aa: CASSPWSTRGSYNEQFF
cdr3_nt: TGTGCCAGCAGCCCTTGGTCCACGAGAGGCTCCTACAATGAGCAGTTCTTC

v_call: TRBV5-1
clone_size: .
d_call: .
j_call: TRBJ1-1
cdr3_aa: CASSLGGGLNTEAFF
cdr3_nt: TGCGCCAGCAGCTTGGGTGGCGGCTTGAACACTGAAGCTTTCTTT

v_call: TRBV25-1
clone_size: .
d_call: .
j_call: TRBJ1-1
cdr3_aa: CASSPRYDRNTEAFF
cdr3_nt: TGTGCCAGCAGTCCGAGGTACGACAGGAACACTGAAGCTTTCTTT

v_call: TRBV27
clone_size: .
d_call: TRBD1
j_call: TRBJ1-2
cdr3_aa: CASSWTGDNYGYTF
cdr3_nt: TGTGCCAGCAGTTGGACAGGGGATAACTATGGCTACACCTTC

v_call: TRBV4-3
clone_size: .
d_call: .
j_call: TRBJ1-5
cdr3_aa: CASSQDIGNQPQHF
cdr3_nt: TGCGCCAGCAGCCAAGATATCGGGAATCAGCCCCAGCATTTT

v_call: TRBV24-1
clone_size: .
d_call: .
j_call: TRBJ1-5
cdr3_aa: CATSWIEFKPQHF
cdr3_nt: TGTGCCACCAGTTGGATCGAATTTAAGCCCCAGCATTTT

v_call: TRBV6-5
clone_size: .
d_call: .
j_call: TRBJ1-3
cdr3_aa: CASSSDRSPGNTIYF
cdr3_nt: TGTGCCAGCAGCTCTGACCGAAGCCCTGGAAACACCATATATTTT

v_call: TRBV7-3
clone_size: medium-sized
d_call: TRBD1
j_call: TRBJ2-2
cdr3_aa: CASSLGDRNTGELFF
cdr3_nt: TGTGCCAGCAGCTTAGGGGACAGGAACACCGGGGAGCTGTTTTTT

v_call: TRBV5-4
clone_size: .
d_call: TRBD1
j_call: TRBJ1-5
cdr3_aa: CASSGDGTDPPKEIQPQHF
cdr3_nt: TGTGCCAGCAGCGGGGATGGGACAGACCCACCCAAGGAGATTCAGCCCCAGCATTTT

v_call: TRBV7-2
clone_size: .
d_call: .
j_call: TRBJ2-3
cdr3_aa: CASSFGGAGTDTQYF
cdr3_nt: TGTGCCAGCAGCTTCGGTGGGGCTGGGACAGATACGCAGTATTTT

v_call: TRBV3-1/TRBV3-2
clone_size: .
d_call: .
j_call: TRBJ2-7
cdr3_aa: CASRSGTGFYEQYF
cdr3_nt: TGTGCCAGCAGGTCCGGGACTGGATTCTACGAGCAGTACTTC

v_call: TRBV19
clone_size: .
d_call: .
j_call: TRBJ2-1
cdr3_aa: CASKCQSSLSSYNEQFF
cdr3_nt: TGTGCCAGTAAATGTCAGAGCAGTCTCTCGTCCTACAATGAGCAGTTCTTC

v_call: TRBV12-3/TRBV12-4
clone_size: .
d_call: .
j_call: TRBJ2-5
cdr3_aa: CASSSGQETQYF
cdr3_nt: TGTGCCAGCAGTAGCGGACAAGAGACCCAGTACTTC

v_call: TRBV5-8
clone_size: .
d_call: .
j_call: TRBJ1-1
cdr3_aa: CASRPDSTMNTEAFF
cdr3_nt: TGTGCCAGCAGACCGGACAGTACCATGAACACTGAAGCTTTCTTT

v_call: TRBV5-1
clone_size: .
d_call: .
j_call: TRBJ2-7
cdr3_aa: CASSLDSEDSYEQYF
cdr3_nt: TGCGCCAGCAGCTTGGATTCGGAGGACTCCTACGAGCAGTACTTC

v_call: TRBV5-1
clone_size: once
d_call: .
j_call: TRBJ2-5
cdr3_aa: CASSIGVRETQYF
cdr3_nt: TGCGCCAGCAGCATCGGAGTACGAGAGACCCAGTACTTC

v_call: TRBV5-6
clone_size: .
d_call: .
j_call: TRBJ1-4
cdr3_aa: CASSLSSEEDEKLFF
cdr3_nt: TGTGCCAGCAGCTTGAGTTCGGAGGAGGATGAAAAACTGTTTTTT

v_call: TRBV2
clone_size: .
d_call: TRBD1
j_call: TRBJ1-5
cdr3_aa: CASSQQGAGQPQHF
cdr3_nt: TGTGCCAGCAGCCAACAGGGGGCGGGTCAGCCCCAGCATTTT

v_call: TRBV4-2
clone_size: medium-sized
d_call: TRBD2
j_call: TRBJ2-2
cdr3_aa: CASSQETSGTPSGELFF
cdr3_nt: TGTGCCAGCAGCCAAGAAACTAGCGGGACCCCCAGCGGGGAGCTGTTTTTT

v_call: TRBV27
clone_size: once
d_call: .
j_call: TRBJ1-1
cdr3_aa: CASSLDRGNTEAFF
cdr3_nt: TGTGCCAGCAGTTTAGATCGGGGGAACACTGAAGCTTTCTTT

v_call: TRBV7-2
clone_size: .
d_call: .
j_call: TRBJ2-7
cdr3_aa: CASRPDSSYEQYF
cdr3_nt: TGTGCCAGCAGACCGGACAGCTCCTACGAGCAGTACTTC

v_call: TRBV5-1
clone_size: once
d_call: .
j_call: TRBJ2-5
cdr3_aa: CASSLGSGPETQYF
cdr3_nt: TGCGCCAGCAGCTTGGGGTCGGGGCCAGAGACCCAGTACTTC

v_call: TRBV27
clone_size: .
d_call: TRBD1
j_call: TRBJ1-2
cdr3_aa: CASSFYLSPTGGINYGYTF
cdr3_nt: TGTGCCAGCAGTTTCTACCTATCCCCTACAGGGGGGATTAACTATGGCTACACCTTC

v_call: TRBV18
clone_size: .
d_call: TRBD1
j_call: TRBJ2-1
cdr3_aa: CASSPTKNAGTGSSEQFF
cdr3_nt: TGTGCCAGCTCACCTACCAAGAACGCCGGGACAGGGTCCTCTGAGCAGTTCTTC

v_call: TRBV24-1
clone_size: .
d_call: .
j_call: TRBJ1-5
cdr3_aa: CATSEPGDNQPQHF
cdr3_nt: TGTGCCACCAGTGAACCAGGGGACAATCAGCCCCAGCATTTT

v_call: TRBV6-5
clone_size: .
d_call: .
j_call: TRBJ2-7
cdr3_aa: CASSSILGLRTYEQYF
cdr3_nt: TGTGCCAGCAGTTCCATACTTGGACTGAGAACCTACGAGCAGTACTTC

v_call: TRBV18
clone_size: .
d_call: TRBD2
j_call: TRBJ2-2
cdr3_aa: CASSPPPGLAGGPLAGELFF
cdr3_nt: TGTGCCAGCTCACCACCTCCCGGACTAGCGGGAGGGCCGTTGGCCGGGGAGCTGTTTTTT

v_call: TRBV5-1
clone_size: .
d_call: TRBD1
j_call: TRBJ1-4
cdr3_aa: CASSRAGGSEKLFF
cdr3_nt: TGCGCCAGCAGCAGGGCAGGGGGCTCTGAAAAACTGTTTTTT

v_call: TRBV10-3
clone_size: .
d_call: TRBD1
j_call: TRBJ2-3
cdr3_aa: CAITTGQDRTDTQYF
cdr3_nt: TGTGCCATCACTACTGGACAGGATCGAACAGATACGCAGTATTTT

v_call: TRBV24-1
clone_size: .
d_call: .
j_call: TRBJ1-1
cdr3_aa: CATRTRANTEAFF
cdr3_nt: TGTGCCACCAGGACCCGTGCGAACACTGAAGCTTTCTTT

v_call: TRBV23-1
clone_size: .
d_call: .
j_call: TRBJ2-2
cdr3_aa: CASSLRATGELFF
cdr3_nt: TGCGCCAGCAGTCTTCGGGCTACCGGGGAGCTGTTTTTT

v_call: TRBV27
clone_size: .
d_call: .
j_call: TRBJ1-2
cdr3_aa: CASSPWGISDYGYTF
cdr3_nt: TGTGCCAGCAGTCCCTGGGGGATATCGGACTATGGCTACACCTTC

v_call: TRBV7-2
clone_size: .
d_call: .
j_call: TRBJ1-1
cdr3_aa: CASSPRSRPTEAFF
cdr3_nt: TGTGCCAGCAGCCCCAGGAGCAGACCGACTGAAGCTTTCTTT

v_call: TRBV11-3
clone_size: .
d_call: .
j_call: TRBJ2-7
cdr3_aa: CASSGSSYEQYF
cdr3_nt: TGTGCCAGCTCGGGGTCGTCCTACGAGCAGTACTTC

v_call: TRBV3-1/TRBV3-2
clone_size: .
d_call: TRBD1
j_call: TRBJ1-6
cdr3_aa: CASSHGQGGSPLHF
cdr3_nt: TGTGCCAGCAGCCACGGACAGGGAGGTTCACCCCTCCACTTT

v_call: TRBV13
clone_size: .
d_call: .
j_call: TRBJ1-1
cdr3_aa: CASSLRDGFEAFF
cdr3_nt: TGTGCCAGCAGCCTCAGGGACGGATTTGAAGCTTTCTTT